The 15 T cell receptor beta chains below come from one sample, sequenced in a study of cytomegalovirus exposure and HLA in healthy donors. 60 Vbeta and 13 Jbeta primers were used in PCR. TCRdb's table, derived via immunoSEQ multiplex PCR, lists solely in-frame clones and lacks some. The profile covers roughly 100,000 clones, with approximately 80% appearing a single time and roughly 5% taken by the ten largest. Specimen: PBMCs. These TCRs come from a male donor in good health and CMV-seronegative.

There are a few counts of this clone. The V gene is TRBV6-5, the J gene TRBJ1-2, with a tentative D call TRBD1 (5 bases). The CDR3 runs to 15 residues. Between the trimmed V and J ends, which lost 6 bases and 7 bases, there was a span of 21 bases. Germline V gives CDR1 MNHEY, CDR2 SVGAGI. This CDR3 reads CASSPPTESMSGYTF. CDR3 nucleotides: TGTGCCAGCAGCCCCCCGACAGAGTCTATGAGTGGCTACACCTTC.

The chain combines TRBV10-2 with TRBJ2-2, with TRBD1 matching over 11 bases. V was clipped by 4 bases and J by 4 bases; unmatched bases: 2. The CDR3 length is 15 residues. CDR1 WSHSY and CDR2 SAAADI come from the germline V gene. CDR3 in DNA: TGCGCCAGCAGTGGGACAGGGGGCGGCACCGGGGAGCTGTTTTTT. Amino acid sequence: CASSGTGGGTGELFF.

The gene calls are TRBV14 and TRBJ2-4; the D gene is possibly TRBD1 (7 bases). The CDR3 has 16 residues. The ends were cut back, 2 bases at V and 4 bases at J, with 15 bases in the middle. The germline CDR1 and CDR2 sequences are SGHDN and FVKESK. CDR3 loop: CASSQKAGGTKNIQYF. CDR3 in DNA: TGTGCCAGCAGCCAAAAGGCAGGGGGGACAAAAAACATTCAGTACTTC.

The chain employs TRBV28 and TRBJ1-3; D gene unclear. This CDR3 spans 14 amino acids. CDR1 and CDR2 from the germline V gene are MDHEN and SYDVKM. Trimming stripped 7 bases from V and 1 base from J, with 11 bases between. CDR3 sequence reads: CASTEGFSGNTIYF. CDR3 nucleotide sequence: TGTGCCAGCACTGAGGGCTTTTCTGGAAACACCATATATTTT.

The J gene is TRBJ1-5, the V gene TRBV19; no clear D. This CDR3 contains 12 residues. Per the germline V gene, CDR1 is LNHDA and CDR2 is SQIVND (reference sequence). Deletions cut 3 bases from V and 6 bases from J, with 6 bases between. CDR3 region: CASSIGSQPQHF. DNA for the CDR3: TGTGCCAGTAGTATCGGGAGTCAGCCCCAGCATTTT.

V gene TRBV6-1 combines with J gene TRBJ1-2, with a tentative D call TRBD1 (6 bases). Trimming took off 0 bases at V and 8 bases at J, with 19 bases between the two ends. The CDR3 consists of 16 residues. Germline CDR1 and CDR2: MNHNS and SASEGT. CDR3 nucleotide sequence: TGTGCCAGCAGTGAAGCCAAGGAACAGGGTGTCTGGGGCTACACCTTC. Residues: CASSEAKEQGVWGYTF.

Only a few counts were recorded for this clone. The CDR3 is CASRPQGTGDNEQFF. The CDR3 nucleotides read TGTGCCAGCAGACCACAGGGGACAGGGGACAATGAGCAGTTCTTC. The V and J genes are TRBV28 and TRBJ2-1, with 10 bases lining up with TRBD1. This CDR3 is built from 15 residues. Germline lookup yields CDR1 MDHEN and CDR2 SYDVKM. J gave up 5 bases and V 6 bases, and 7 bases lay outside the gene matches.

In its sample, this clone ranks as large (0.1 to 1%). V gene TRBV6-5 combines with J gene TRBJ2-7; 9 bases match TRBD2. From germline, CDR1 is MNHEY and CDR2 SVGAGI. This CDR3 has 15 residues. The V segment lost 4 bases and the J segment 5 bases; nucleotides outside the gene matches: 9. CDR3 region: CASSSPRAGGNEQYF. CDR3 DNA: TGTGCCAGCAGTTCCCCTCGAGCGGGAGGTAACGAGCAGTACTTC.

This chain links TRBV12-5 with TRBJ2-7; 9 nucleotides match TRBD1. The CDR3 has 16 residues. With 0 bases clipped from V and 3 bases from J, the junction kept 6 bases outside the gene matches. Germline-derived CDR1 and CDR2 are LGHNT and FRNRAP. Here the CDR3 DNA reads TGTGCTAGTGGTTTGGTACAGGGACAGGGAGTCTACGAGCAGTACTTC. Amino acids: CASGLVQGQGVYEQYF.

Here the CDR3 DNA reads TGTGCCAGCAGCCAAGAGGGAGAAGCGGGGGGCCACTACGAGCAGTACTTC. Protein product: CASSQEGEAGGHYEQYF. The chain carries TRBV4-2 and TRBJ2-7, with 9 bases aligning to TRBD2. The CDR3 runs to 17 residues. V was clipped by 0 bases and J by 3 bases; unmatched bases: 9. Germline loops: CDR1 LGHNA, CDR2 YNFKEQ.

The chain carries TRBV9 and TRBJ2-2; tentative D call: TRBD2 (6 bases). This CDR3 is 16 amino acids long. Germline assignment: CDR1 SGDLS and CDR2 YYNGEE. V dropped 4 bases and J dropped 8 bases, with 21 bases sitting between them. The CDR3 sequence: CASSTRGTGNRGELFF. As DNA, the CDR3 is TGTGCCAGCAGCACCCGCGGGACGGGGAACAGGGGGGAGCTGTTTTTT.

The chain uses TRBV5-4 and TRBJ2-2; D is possibly TRBD1 (5 bases). V lost 4 bases and J lost 0, with 10 bases in between. The CDR3 runs to 15 residues. The V gene's germline CDR1 is SGHNT and CDR2 YYREEE (reference sequence). As DNA, the CDR3 is TGTGCCAGCAGCCCCCAGGGCGCGAACACCGGGGAGCTGTTTTTT. Amino acids: CASSPQGANTGELFF.

The V call is TRBV7-8, the J call TRBJ2-5, with 7 bases identical to TRBD1. Trimming removed 7 bases from V and 2 bases from J; junction bases left unmatched: 4. The CDR3 has 13 amino acids. CDR1 is SGHVS, CDR2 FQNEAQ, per germline. In DNA form, the CDR3 reads TGTGCCAGCATCCAGGGGGTTCAAGAGACCCAGTACTTC. Translated, it gives CASIQGVQETQYF.

The chain has TRBV7-9 and TRBJ2-2; D perhaps matches TRBD2 (5 bases). In germline, CDR1 is SEHNR, CDR2 FQNEAQ (reference sequence). CDR3 length: 15 amino acids. Trimming left V 2 bases short and J 2 bases short, with 9 bases between. CDR3 sequence: CASSLLAKNTGELFF. CDR3 sequence (DNA): TGTGCCAGCAGCTTACTAGCAAAAAACACCGGGGAGCTGTTTTTT.

The chain has TRBV4-3 and TRBJ2-3; TRBD1 matches at 8 bases. Germline V gene sequence: CDR1 LGHNA, CDR2 YSLEER. This CDR3 is 16 amino acids long. J lost 6 bases, V lost 0 bases, and 8 bases had no gene match. CDR3 region: CASSQDGNRGWDTQYF. The CDR3 bases are TGCGCCAGCAGCCAAGATGGCAACAGGGGGTGGGATACGCAGTATTTT.